This T cell receptor beta chain was sequenced for a study of blood T cell repertoires in COVID-19. Trimming removed 4 bases from V and 9 bases from J; junction bases left unmatched: 7. Germline V CDR1 and CDR2: SGHKS, YYEKEE (reference sequence). CDR3 length: 13 amino acids. Clones were read by immunoSEQ multiplex PCR, and TCRdb kept only the in-frame ones, dropping some. Of approximately 36,000 clones in the sample, 80% to 90% were seen once. The chain has TRBV5-5 and TRBJ2-1; the match to TRBD1 covers 7 bases. The sequencing sample was made of peripheral blood. This clonotype was obtained from a human donor in a cohort sampled during active or convalescent COVID-19. The donor label of this sample is uncertain. The CDR3: CASSHRDRAEQFF. The CDR3 DNA reads as TGTGCCAGCAGCCACCGAGACAGGGCTGAGCAGTTCTTC. Complete variable domain (other parts from reference TRBV5-5 and TRBJ2-1): DAGVTQSPTHLIKTRGQQVTLRCSPISGHKSVSWYQQVLGQGPQFIFQYYEKEERGRGNFPDRFSARQFPNYSSELNVNALLLGDSALYLCASSHRDRAEQFFGPGTRLTVL.